The present T cell receptor (beta chain) was sequenced within a study of chemoradiotherapy in HPV16-positive cancers. Study information: Functional T-cell assays on a couple of HPV16-positive patients' cells defined candidate HPV-specific clones and common TCR motifs. Study-wide results and caveats: HPV-responsive T-cell expansion during chemoradiotherapy was linked to improved recurrence-free survival in HPV16-positive patients. Non-HPV-specific T cells did not expand in tumors during treatment, whereas candidate HPV-specific clones and E7-related motifs did.

As regards this clone: Its target is unknown.

Repertoires were sampled repeatedly during chemoradiotherapy. The assay was immunoSEQ multiplex PCR, and TCRdb's table has in-frame clones only and misses some. This sample has 15,000 or so clones; just under 70% occur once, and the top ten carry approximately 18%. The receptor comes from a human donor with HPV-associated anogenital cancer. This specimen was collected from a patient who underwent chemoradiotherapy.

CDR3 nucleotides: TGTGCCAGCAGCTTAGGGGGCGTTCGTTATGGCTACACCTTC. Translating it yields CASSLGGVRYGYTF. The rearrangement links TRBV7-2 to TRBJ1-2; D possibly corresponds to TRBD1 (5 bases). The V gene lost 1 base and the J gene lost 5 bases, with 11 bases spanning the gap. This CDR3 comprises 14 residues. The germline gives CDR1 SGHTA, CDR2 FQGNSA. The full variable domain, in which reference TRBV7-2 and TRBJ1-2 provide the parts outside the CDR3, is GAGVSQSPSNKVTEKGKDVELRCDPISGHTALYWYRQSLGQGLEFLIYFQGNSAPDKSGLPSDRFSAERTGGSVSTLTIQRTQQEDSAVYLCASSLGGVRYGYTFGSGTRLTVV.